The 28 T cell receptor beta chains below come from one sample, sequenced in a study of cytomegalovirus exposure and HLA in healthy donors. The PCR employed 60 Vbeta primers together with 13 Jbeta primers. Profiled with immunoSEQ multiplex PCR; TCRdb holds only in-frame clones, not every one. The repertoire holds 100,000 to 150,000 clones, with roughly four fifths as singletons. Source material: PBMCs. These receptors were obtained from a woman aged 55-75 years in good health and CMV-seronegative.

This chain links TRBV4-1 with TRBJ2-1; maybe TRBD2 (5 bases). Per germline, CDR1 MGHRA and CDR2 YSYEKL. This CDR3 region has 16 residues. V was pared by 1 base and J by 8 bases, with 18 bases between. CDR3 DNA: TGCGCCAGCAGCCAAGTGAATCTAGTCGCGGGCGATGAGCAGTTCTTC. This translates into CASSQVNLVAGDEQFF.

This chain links TRBV12-5 with TRBJ2-1; possible D gene TRBD2, 5 bases. Germline lookup yields CDR1 LGHNT and CDR2 FRNRAP. Trimming removed 0 bases at V and 2 bases at J, with 8 bases between. This CDR3 region has 15 residues. In nucleotides, the CDR3 is TGTGCTAGTGGTTTGGTCCGGGGAGCCTACAATGAGCAGTTCTTC. As protein: CASGLVRGAYNEQFF. The full variable domain, in which reference TRBV12-5 and TRBJ2-1 provide the parts outside the CDR3, is DARVTQTPRHKVTEMGQEVTMRCQPILGHNTVFWYRQTMMQGLELLAYFRNRAPLDDSGMPKDRFSAEMPDATLATLKIQPSEPRDSAVYFCASGLVRGAYNEQFFGPGTRLTVL.

This chain connects TRBV11-1 to TRBJ2-7; D gene ambiguous. V dropped 1 base and J dropped 5 bases, with 9 bases sitting between them. CDR3 length: 13 amino acids. Germline values: CDR1 SGHAT, CDR2 FQDESV (reference sequence). The CDR3 protein is CASSLGPRDEQYF. The CDR3 bases are TGTGCCAGCAGCTTAGGCCCTCGAGACGAGCAGTACTTC.

The V gene is TRBV7-9, the J gene TRBJ2-3; D gene uncertain. This CDR3 is built from 15 residues. Germline CDR1 and CDR2: SEHNR and FQNEAQ (reference sequence). Trimming left V 5 bases short and J 2 bases short, with 14 bases between. CDR3 sequence: CASSPRVVLTDTQYF. The CDR3 region has the DNA TGTGCCAGCAGCCCTCGGGTAGTACTCACAGATACGCAGTATTTT.

The V gene is TRBV28, the J gene TRBJ1-2, with TRBD1 matching over 9 bases. The CDR3 spans 14 residues. The trim removed 6 bases at V and 5 bases at J, leaving 7 bases unmatched. CDR1 is MDHEN, CDR2 SYDVKM, per germline. CDR3 amino acids: CASSPGTGKYGYTF. CDR3 in DNA: TGTGCCAGCAGCCCAGGGACAGGGAAATATGGCTACACCTTC.

The sample holds a few counts of this clone. The V and J genes are TRBV11-2 and TRBJ2-7; TRBD1 matches at 8 bases. The V segment lost 3 bases and the J segment 9 bases; nucleotides outside the gene matches: 7. The length of the CDR3 is 13 residues. Per germline, CDR1 SGHAT and CDR2 FQNNGV. The DNA for the CDR3 is TGTGCCAGCAGCTTCGGGACAGGAGTGGGGCAGTACTTC. Translated, it gives CASSFGTGVGQYF.

This clone appeared once. DNA of the CDR3: TGTGCCAGCAGCTTGGCGGTTTGGGGGGGCGCAGAAGCTTTCTTT. Translated, it gives CASSLAVWGGAEAFF. This chain joins TRBV5-6 and TRBJ1-1; the D gene is possibly TRBD1 (6 bases). Deletions cut 0 bases from V and 8 bases from J, with 17 bases between. The CDR3 sequence is 15 residues long. Germline V gene sequence: CDR1 SGHDT, CDR2 YYEEEE.

This chain joins TRBV29-1 and TRBJ2-1; D perhaps matches TRBD2 (5 bases). V lost 7 bases to trimming and J lost 5 bases, with 12 bases between them. Germline CDR1 is SQVTM and CDR2 is ANQGSEA. The CDR3 has 12 residues. The CDR3 region is CSAGIGNNEQFF. In nucleotides, the CDR3 is TGCAGCGCCGGGATAGGAAACAATGAGCAGTTCTTC.

The V call is TRBV7-3, the J call TRBJ2-3; D is possibly TRBD2 (6 bases). The germline V gene has CDR1 SGHTA and CDR2 FQGTGA. The CDR3 covers 14 residues. V lost 2 bases, J lost 1 base, and 7 bases lay in between. CDR3 in DNA: TGTGCCAGCAGCTTAGCGGGGCGCACAGATACGCAGTATTTT. It codes for CASSLAGRTDTQYF. Full variable domain (rest looked up from reference TRBV7-3 and TRBJ2-3): GAGVSQTPSNKVTEKGKYVELRCDPISGHTALYWYRQSLGQGPEFLIYFQGTGAADDSGLPNDRFFAVRPEGSVSTLKIQRTERGDSAVYLCASSLAGRTDTQYFGPGTRLTVL.

The chain employs TRBV19 and TRBJ2-3; 10 bases are shared with TRBD1. The CDR3 runs 15 residues. V dropped 6 bases and J dropped 10; count of bases not matched to a gene: 13. Germline assignment: CDR1 LNHDA and CDR2 SQIVND (reference sequence). For the CDR3, the DNA is TGTGCCAGTAGAGGGACGGGACAGGGGACCCAACCGCAGTATTTT. This sequence encodes CASRGTGQGTQPQYF.

The chain recombines TRBV19 with TRBJ1-6; 9 nucleotides agree with TRBD1. CDR3 length: 14 residues. The germline V gene has CDR1 LNHDA and CDR2 SQIVND (reference sequence). After removal of 4 bases from V and 8 bases from J, the junction contained 3 bases not matched to a gene. The CDR3 DNA follows: TGTGCCAGTAGTAGACAGGGGGGTTATTCACCCCTCCACTTT. This sequence encodes CASSRQGGYSPLHF.

This chain connects TRBV10-3 to TRBJ2-1; D gene unclear. The germline V gene has CDR1 ENHRY and CDR2 SYGVKD. CDR3 size: 12 residues. The V gene lost 5 bases and the J gene lost 4 bases, with 6 bases spanning the gap. In nucleotides, the CDR3 is TGTGCCATCAGTACACCGTACAATGAGCAGTTCTTC. Translated, it gives CAISTPYNEQFF.

This clone was recorded once. The rearrangement joins TRBV18 to TRBJ2-4, with 7 nucleotides matching TRBD1. Germline CDR1 and CDR2: KGHSH and LQKENI. V lost 6 bases to trimming and J lost 10 bases; unmatched junction nucleotides: 6. This CDR3 comprises 12 residues. DNA for the CDR3: TGTGCCAGCTCCCTAGACAGGGAAATTCAGTACTTC. Protein product: CASSLDREIQYF.

The chain carries TRBV4-1 and TRBJ1-4, with 8 bases fitting TRBD1. This CDR3 comprises 14 residues. Germline V CDR1 and CDR2: MGHRA, YSYEKL. J lost 12 bases, V lost 6 bases, and 12 bases had no gene match. This CDR3 is CASRQGGGSWELFF. CDR3 nucleotides: TGCGCCAGCAGACAGGGGGGGGGTTCTTGGGAACTGTTTTTT.

This clone was seen a single time. This chain uses TRBV28 with TRBJ1-3, with 12 nucleotides matching TRBD1. The V segment lost 4 bases and the J segment 4 bases; nucleotides outside the gene matches: 11. The CDR3 has 18 amino acids. The germline CDR1 and CDR2 sequences are MDHEN and SYDVKM. CDR3 protein: CASSSVPGQGAGGNTIYF. DNA for the CDR3: TGTGCCAGCAGTTCCGTCCCGGGACAGGGGGCAGGGGGAAACACCATATATTTT.

The gene calls are TRBV30 and TRBJ2-7; 7 bases are a match to TRBD1. The V gene's germline CDR1 is GTSNPN and CDR2 SVGIG (reference sequence). V gave up 3 bases and J gave up 0 bases; unmatched junction bases: 11. This CDR3 comprises 16 residues. The CDR3 bases are TGTGCCTGGAGGATACGGACAGGTCTGAGCTCCTACGAGCAGTACTTC. Translated: CAWRIRTGLSSYEQYF.

This chain connects TRBV30 to TRBJ2-5, with 9 positions matching TRBD2. V lost 3 bases to trimming and J lost 8 bases; unmatched junction nucleotides: 7. The CDR3 runs to 13 residues. Germline lookup yields CDR1 GTSNPN and CDR2 SVGIG (reference sequence). Here the CDR3 reads CAWSRAAGGTQYF. CDR3 coding DNA: TGTGCCTGGAGCAGGGCAGCGGGGGGAACCCAGTACTTC.

J is TRBJ2-7 and V is TRBV30, with TRBD1 matching 7 bases. Germline assignment: CDR1 GTSNPN and CDR2 SVGIG (reference sequence). The CDR3 consists of 14 residues. The V gene end was trimmed by 5 bases and the J gene end by 6 bases; junction bases not matched to a gene: 13. The CDR3 spells CAWGQGVASGEQYF. CDR3 DNA sequence: TGTGCCTGGGGTCAGGGGGTGGCGTCTGGCGAGCAGTACTTC.

The chain employs TRBV28 and TRBJ2-6, with unresolved D. The CDR3 covers 14 residues. Germline CDR1 and CDR2: MDHEN and SYDVKM. Trimming stripped 5 bases from V and 1 base from J, with 6 bases between. In DNA, the CDR3 is TGTGCCAGCAGTCTCCTTTCTGGGGCCAACGTCCTGACTTTC. Protein sequence: CASSLLSGANVLTF.

The rearrangement joins TRBV6-5 to TRBJ1-3, with D possibly being TRBD1 (5 bases). Trimming took 4 bases from V and 3 from J, leaving 16 bases between them. The CDR3 contains 16 residues. Germline V gene lookup returns CDR1 MNHEY and CDR2 SVGAGI. Here the CDR3 DNA reads TGTGCCAGCAGTTCGACAGCACCATTCAATGGAAACACCATATATTTT. It encodes CASSSTAPFNGNTIYF.

This rearrangement joins TRBV4-2 to TRBJ2-1; D is perhaps TRBD2 (6 bases). This CDR3 contains 15 residues. Between the trimmed V and J ends, which lost 4 bases and 6 bases, there was a span of 16 bases. CDR1 is LGHNA, CDR2 YNFKEQ, per germline. CDR3 loop: CASSPAGQSLNEQFF. CDR3 bases: TGTGCCAGCAGCCCCGCGGGGCAGAGCCTCAATGAGCAGTTCTTC.

This clone was recorded only once. The chain uses TRBV28 and TRBJ1-1; 9 bases are a match to TRBD1. The CDR3 extends over 20 amino acids. The J segment lost 0 bases and the V segment lost 2 bases, leaving 16 bases of the junction unmatched. Germline V lookup: CDR1 MDHEN, CDR2 SYDVKM. As DNA, the CDR3 is TGTGCCAGCAGTTTAGGCTCGACCAGAACAGGGGGCTTGGTGAACACTGAAGCTTTCTTT. It encodes CASSLGSTRTGGLVNTEAFF.

This chain uses TRBV4-1 with TRBJ2-6, with TRBD1 identical over 10 bases. With 1 base clipped from V and 1 base from J, the junction kept 7 bases outside the gene matches. The germline V gene encodes CDR1 MGHRA and CDR2 YSYEKL. This CDR3 spans 19 amino acids. The DNA for the CDR3 is TGCGCCAGCAGCCAAGTGGTGACAGGGGGCGGGTCTGGGGCCAACGTCCTGACTTTC. Translating gives CASSQVVTGGGSGANVLTF.

The J gene is TRBJ2-2, the V gene TRBV7-2, with 11 bases aligning to TRBD2. This CDR3 comprises 16 residues. Losses at the gene ends were 2 bases for V and 5 bases for J; bases not matched to a gene: 4. Looked up from germline, CDR1 is SGHTA and CDR2 is FQGNSA. The CDR3 protein is CASSLSLAGGTGELFF. The CDR3 region has the DNA TGTGCCAGCAGCTTATCCCTAGCGGGAGGAACCGGGGAGCTGTTTTTT.

Here the CDR3 reads CASSLDAFFSQRDSPLHF. The CDR3, as DNA: TGTGCCAGCAGCCTTGACGCGTTTTTTAGCCAAAGAGATTCACCCCTCCACTTT. The V gene is TRBV28, the J gene TRBJ1-6, with D unclear. Germline V gene sequence: CDR1 MDHEN, CDR2 SYDVKM. This CDR3 has 18 amino acids. Trimming stripped 6 bases from V and 8 bases from J, with 26 bases between.

This clone has a single count. As DNA, the CDR3 is TGTGCCAGCTCCCGCACAAGGGGACAGAACACTGAAGCTTTCTTT. It encodes CASSRTRGQNTEAFF. The J gene is TRBJ1-1, the V gene TRBV18; D is possibly TRBD1 (6 bases). The CDR3 has 15 amino acids. V dropped 6 bases and J dropped 1 base, with 15 bases sitting between them. The V gene's germline CDR1 is KGHSH and CDR2 LQKENI.

This clone showed up just once. The rearrangement uses TRBV13 and TRBJ2-3, with 8 nucleotides matching TRBD2. The CDR3 is 16 residues long. The ends lost 6 bases at V and 2 bases at J; junction bases unmatched: 10. From germline, CDR1 is PRHDT and CDR2 FYEKMQ (reference sequence). The CDR3 loop is CASSQPVAGPTDTQYF. For the CDR3, the DNA is TGTGCCAGCAGTCAACCTGTAGCGGGGCCCACAGATACGCAGTATTTT.

To note about this clone: The junction departs from the called germline gene at one end, perhaps through a read error. The chain recombines TRBV7-9 with TRBJ2-7; tentatively, D is TRBD1 (5 bases). CDR3 length equals 15 residues. Germline V gives CDR1 SEHNR, CDR2 FQNEAQ (reference sequence). The CDR3 spells CSSSFTQGISYEQYF. As DNA, the CDR3 is TGTTCCAGCAGCTTTACTCAGGGAATCTCCTACGAGCAGTACTTC.